The 8 T cell receptor beta chains listed next were all sequenced from one sample in a study of CD8+ T cells in alopecia areata. This sample's treatment: oral pan-JAK inhibitor, 5-10 mg twice daily. After isolation, RNA underwent reverse transcription to generate cDNA as the sequencing template. TCRdb keeps only in-frame clones here, not all; method: immunoSEQ multiplex PCR. The table has around 270,000 clones, about three fifths seen once. The sample in question was CD4+ T cells sorted from blood, obtained at week 24, from a patient treated with tofacitinib. The source is a human donor with alopecia areata.

Here the CDR3 reads CASSPGQGASPLHF. For the CDR3, the DNA is TGTGCCAGCTCACCTGGACAGGGGGCTTCACCCCTCCACTTT. This chain connects TRBV18 to TRBJ1-6; TRBD1 matches at 11 bases. The CDR3 sequence is 14 residues long. V was pared by 3 bases and J by 9 bases, with 1 base of the junction left unmatched. Germline V gene lookup returns CDR1 KGHSH and CDR2 LQKENI. Filled out from reference TRBV18 and TRBJ1-6, the complete variable domain reads NAGVMQNPRHLVRRRGQEARLRCSPMKGHSHVYWYRQLPEEGLKFMVYLQKENIIDESGMPKERFSAEFPKEGPSILRIQQVVRGDSAAYFCASSPGQGASPLHFGNGTRLTVT.

With regard to this clone: Distinct nucleotide sequences in the sample also encode this CDR3. The V call is TRBV30, the J call TRBJ1-6; 9 bases align to TRBD1. Germline V gene data show CDR1 as GTSNPN and CDR2 as SVGIG (reference sequence). The J segment lost 13 bases and the V segment lost 0 bases, leaving 7 bases of the junction unmatched. This CDR3 comprises 14 residues. CDR3 loop: CAWSVGTGGAPLHF. CDR3 DNA: TGTGCCTGGAGTGTGGGAACAGGGGGCGCGCCCCTCCACTTT.

Only a few counts were recorded for this clone. This CDR3 is also generated by other DNA sequences in the sample. V is TRBV30 and J is TRBJ2-3; TRBD2 might be the D (6 bases). Deletions cut 0 bases from V and 4 bases from J, with 8 bases between. Per the germline V gene, CDR1 is GTSNPN and CDR2 is SVGIG (reference sequence). The CDR3 covers 13 residues. CDR3 DNA: TGTGCCTGGAGTGTAGGAGGGGCAGATACGCAGTATTTT. Translated, it gives CAWSVGGADTQYF.

This clone was observed a handful of times. The genes are TRBV23-1 and TRBJ2-4; no firm D call. TRBV23-1 is noted as an ORF with a role that remains uncertain. The CDR3 totals 16 residues. Trimming cost V 4 bases and J 7 bases, with 20 bases left between them. The chain's CDR3 is CASSPLSPLALNIQYF. For the CDR3, the DNA is TGCGCCAGCAGTCCACTCTCGCCCTTGGCCTTGAACATTCAGTACTTC.

CDR3 bases: TGCAGCGTTTCTGACTATGGCTACACCTTC. The encoded protein is CSVSDYGYTF. J is TRBJ1-2 and V is TRBV29-1; D remains ambiguous. CDR1 SQVTM and CDR2 ANQGSEA come from the germline V gene. With 5 bases removed from V and 3 bases from J, the gap between germline ends came to 4 bases. The CDR3 contains 10 residues.

The rearrangement uses TRBV2 and TRBJ2-3; no clear D gene. CDR3 length equals 17 residues. CDR1 and CDR2 from the germline V gene are SNHLY and FYNNEI. V lost 6 bases and J 2 bases, leaving 21 bases between the germline ends. CDR3 region: CASRIPRLMEPTDTQYF. As DNA, the CDR3 is TGTGCCAGCAGAATCCCGCGGTTGATGGAGCCCACAGATACGCAGTATTTT.

V gene TRBV28 combines with J gene TRBJ2-1; 8 bases fit TRBD2. The CDR3 sequence is 15 residues long. V was pared by 5 bases and J by 0 bases, with 3 bases of the junction left unmatched. The V gene's germline CDR1 is MDHEN and CDR2 SYDVKM. The CDR3 region has the DNA TGTGCCAGCAGTCTCGGGGGGGGCTCCTACAATGAGCAGTTCTTC. Translation: CASSLGGGSYNEQFF.

This chain links TRBV4-1 with TRBJ2-2; D is ambiguous. Germline CDR1 reads MGHRA; CDR2 reads YSYEKL. The CDR3 totals 12 residues. Trimming cost V 4 bases and J 4 bases, with 4 bases left between them. The CDR3: CASSRITGELFF. In nucleotides, the CDR3 is TGCGCCAGCAGCCGAATCACCGGGGAGCTGTTTTTT.